This T cell receptor (beta chain) stems from a study of blood T cell repertoires in COVID-19 (dated by TCRdb to the early 2020s). Broadly, across the study: Samples from collaborators originated in the United States, Italy and Spain and spanned both the acute and convalescent phases of COVID-19. The material from the prospective study consisted of cDNA or gDNA derived from T cells, B-cell-depleted T cells, or PBMCs. Deeply sampled blood TCRbeta repertoires from subjects exposed to, actively infected with, or recovered from COVID-19 were included in the dataset. The repertoires were released in a freely available public database intended as a resource for research on the immune response to SARS-CoV-2. The samples were drawn from two sources: the first 160 participants of the ongoing ImmuneRACE study, and 1,254 subjects contributed by 6 global collaborators. The sample metadata nearly always contained a de-identified subject ID, COVID-19 status, age in years and sex. HLA class I and class II types, where available, came from metadata supplied by the sample provider rather than from assay-based typing. General findings and caveats noted by the study authors: How much clinical and demographic metadata was included differed by source and by participant, and the metadata was provided uncurated.

TCRbeta CDR3 regions were amplified from genomic DNA by means of the immunoSEQ Assay, a bias-controlled multiplex PCR. The source study handled its data this way. The number of nucleated cells in each sample was estimated from the amplification of reference gene primers within the assay. To quantify the absolute abundance of each unique TCRbeta CDR3 rearrangement, sequence reads were collapsed and filtered. For each sample, productive Simpson clonality was calculated by taking the square root of Simpson's diversity index across productive rearrangements. TCRdb retrieved this table from immuneACCESS and kept in-frame rearrangements only. Not all clones are present; in checked studies, unresolved V genes account for under half, and no reason is known for the remainder. V, J and clone size were drawn from that table, and D and trimming were deduced from the DNA. In all, the sample holds about 160,000 clones, and about 88% of those were seen once. 1% to 1.2% of the sample is held by the ten biggest clonotypes.

As regards this clone: Its antigen remains unidentified. One base away there is no much larger clone; base qualities are not given.

Collaborating institutions collected whole blood in K2EDTA tubes following their own protocols. For TCRbeta analysis, collaborators shipped samples in one of three forms: frozen whole blood, isolated PBMCs, or DNA extracted from either of those sample types. Including the terminal cysteine and phenylalanine, the CDR3 comprises 12 residues. Only CDR3 DNA is held: 36 bases, read in frame from base 1. Trimming removed 1 base from V and 7 bases from J, leaving 4 bases between the germline ends. The sample comprised peripheral blood. The chain uses TRBV12-3 or TRBV12-4 and TRBJ1-4; no D gene is confidently identified. The receptor's source is a man in his forties with acute or convalescent COVID-19. The CDR3 has the sequence CASSLGSEKLFF. The base sequence is TGTGCCAGCAGTTTAGGCAGTGAAAAACTGTTTTTT.